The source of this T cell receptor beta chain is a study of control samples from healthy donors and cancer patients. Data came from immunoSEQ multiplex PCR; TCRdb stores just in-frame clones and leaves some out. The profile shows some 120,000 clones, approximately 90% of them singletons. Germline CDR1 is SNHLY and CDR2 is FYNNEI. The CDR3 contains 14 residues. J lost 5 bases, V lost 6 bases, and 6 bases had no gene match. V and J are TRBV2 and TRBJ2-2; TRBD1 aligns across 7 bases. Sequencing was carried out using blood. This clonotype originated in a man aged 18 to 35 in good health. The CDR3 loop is CASSRDRRTGELFF. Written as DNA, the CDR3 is TGTGCCAGCAGCAGGGACAGACGGACCGGGGAGCTGTTTTTT.